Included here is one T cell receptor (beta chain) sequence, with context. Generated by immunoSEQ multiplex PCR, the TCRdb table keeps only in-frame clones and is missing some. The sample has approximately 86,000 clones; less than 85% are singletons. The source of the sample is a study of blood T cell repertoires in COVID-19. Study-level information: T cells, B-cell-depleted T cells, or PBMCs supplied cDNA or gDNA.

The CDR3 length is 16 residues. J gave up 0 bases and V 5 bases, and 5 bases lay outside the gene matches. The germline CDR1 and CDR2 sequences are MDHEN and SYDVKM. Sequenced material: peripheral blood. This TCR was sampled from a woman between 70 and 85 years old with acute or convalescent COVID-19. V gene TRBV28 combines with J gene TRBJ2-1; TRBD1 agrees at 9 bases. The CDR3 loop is CASSRAGQGSYNEQFF. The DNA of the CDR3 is TGTGCCAGCAGTAGGGCGGGACAGGGCTCCTACAATGAGCAGTTCTTC.